The rows below give T cell receptor beta chains drawn from one sample of a study of CD4+ T cells in melanoma. TCRdb's copy holds only in-frame clones and misses some; the assay was immunoSEQ multiplex PCR. Found here are about 110,000 clones, around 92% of them singletons; the top ten hold approximately 3.5%. Sequencing was done on a sample of peripheral blood. The receptors were gathered from a human donor with melanoma. Each CDR3 is given with its conserved first and last residue. Size is omitted from some rows. Given values are once, few, many or a class for expanded clones.

V gene,clone size,J gene,CDR3 protein
TRBV11-3,NA,TRBJ2-3,CASSKGTGGTDTQYF
TRBV4-1,NA,TRBJ2-5,CASSQTPSAYQETQYF
TRBV7-8,NA,TRBJ2-2,CASSLASGSNTGELFF
TRBV15,NA,TRBJ2-1,CATSRDSLAGGYNEQFF
TRBV11-2,once,TRBJ2-1,CASSPFWDRAHNEQFF
TRBV7-9,NA,TRBJ2-2,CASAGTGGTGELFF
TRBV19,NA,TRBJ1-1,CASSVPAKRKNTEAFF
TRBV25-1,NA,TRBJ1-1,CASSVGGVKVNTEAFF
TRBV4-2,NA,TRBJ2-5,CASSHGQRELSGETQYF
TRBV5-4,NA,TRBJ1-2,CASSQVGYGYTF
TRBV29-1,NA,TRBJ2-7,CSVVWGAYEQYF
TRBV5-1,once,TRBJ1-2,CASSEAGTVSYTF
TRBV11-2,NA,TRBJ2-1,CASSLGGLAYNEQFF
TRBV28,NA,TRBJ1-1,CASSLSGVRTEAFF
TRBV5-1,NA,TRBJ1-6,CASSPGAGTENSPLHF
TRBV11-2,NA,TRBJ2-7,CASSLVVGLAGLSHEQYF
TRBV7-8,NA,TRBJ2-2,CASSFPDRGELFF
TRBV7-2,NA,TRBJ2-7,CASSLRREAYEQYF
TRBV20-1,NA,TRBJ1-4,CSAIEYEKLFF
TRBV5-1,NA,TRBJ1-3,CASSLEGSRNTIYF
TRBV29-1,NA,TRBJ2-5,CSVEVQETQYF
TRBV6-6,NA,TRBJ1-2,CASSYPRDRGGDGYTF
TRBV5-6,NA,TRBJ2-7,CASSLASNSYEQYF
TRBV7-2,once,TRBJ1-5,CASSLGSAQPQHF
TRBV4-1,NA,TRBJ1-1,CASSQGAGTGNTEAFF
TRBV9,few,TRBJ1-1,CASSVQGGSRGGTEAFF
TRBV5-4,NA,TRBJ2-6,CASSLPSSTSGANVLTF
TRBV7-9,NA,TRBJ1-1,CASSSGTAGPNSEAFF
TRBV6-5,NA,TRBJ1-2,CASRLAASYGYTF
TRBV19,NA,TRBJ1-5,CASNSRDNQPQHF
TRBV5-1,NA,TRBJ2-5,CASSFYSRDQETQYF
TRBV4-1,NA,TRBJ2-7,CASSQGGQRSSYEQYF
TRBV5-8,NA,TRBJ2-6,CASSRYASGANVLTF
TRBV6-1,NA,TRBJ2-5,CASSDMRGSIREQYF
TRBV7-2,NA,TRBJ2-1,CASSYLAGARYNEQFF
TRBV12-5,NA,TRBJ2-3,CASGTGTGTTDTQYF
TRBV27,NA,TRBJ2-7,CASSFSGRASPPRAYEQYF
TRBV18,NA,TRBJ1-2,CASRTGGPVYGYTF
TRBV28,NA,TRBJ2-7,CASSFRVSEQYF
TRBV19,NA,TRBJ1-5,CASSVGPGGNQPQHF
TRBV18,NA,TRBJ2-5,CANAESGSQTQYF
TRBV9,NA,TRBJ2-3,CASSVGGRGTDTQYF
TRBV28,NA,TRBJ2-7,CATFGLAGGRGEQYF